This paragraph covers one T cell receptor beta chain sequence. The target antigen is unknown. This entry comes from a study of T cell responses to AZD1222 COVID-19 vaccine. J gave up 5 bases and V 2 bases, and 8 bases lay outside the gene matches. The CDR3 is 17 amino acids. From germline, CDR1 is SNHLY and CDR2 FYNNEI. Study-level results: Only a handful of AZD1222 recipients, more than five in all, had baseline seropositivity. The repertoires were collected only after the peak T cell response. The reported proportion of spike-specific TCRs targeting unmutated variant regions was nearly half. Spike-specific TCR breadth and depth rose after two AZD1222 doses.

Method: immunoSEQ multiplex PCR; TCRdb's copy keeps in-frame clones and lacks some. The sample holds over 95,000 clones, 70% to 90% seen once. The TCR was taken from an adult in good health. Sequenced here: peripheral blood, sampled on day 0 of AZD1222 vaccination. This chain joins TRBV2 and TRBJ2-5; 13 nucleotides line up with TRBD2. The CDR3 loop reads CASSEILTSGGAETQYF. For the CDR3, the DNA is TGTGCCAGCAGTGAAATCCTCACTAGCGGGGGGGCGGAGACCCAGTACTTC.